Listed here is a single T cell receptor beta chain. A primer in the constant region served to generate TCR beta cDNA from about 480 ng of total RNA. Libraries covering TCR beta were generated through three nested multiplex PCR rounds (using a slightly modified ARM-PCR). The study ran its first two PCR rounds for around 9 cycles each, using TRBV1-TRBV30 forward primers and a C-beta reverse primer. TCRdb called the multiplex PCR reads again in MiXCR, with one record for every CDR3 protein. This table has 300,000 to 400,000 distinct CDR3 sequences, less than 70% appearing once. The sample is drawn from a study of tumor-infiltrating lymphocytes in primary liver carcinoma. V gave up 3 bases and J gave up 6 bases, with 11 bases separating them. The CDR3 has 14 amino acids. Researchers drew blood RNA from unsorted whole blood and extracted germline DNA as well. Before the operation took place, roughly 4.2 milliliters of peripheral blood were collected.

This clonotype was obtained from a middle-aged man with primary liver carcinoma and hepatitis B virus infection. Sequencing was performed on peripheral blood. The chain carries TRBV12-3 or TRBV12-4 and TRBJ2-2; no clear D. The CDR3 loop reads CASSFIPQAGELFF. For the CDR3, the DNA is TGTGCCAGCAGTTTCATACCCCAGGCCGGGGAGCTGTTTTTT.